Listed below are T cell receptor beta chains from one sample, sequenced in a study of T cell responses to AZD1222 COVID-19 vaccine. Profiling relied on immunoSEQ multiplex PCR, and the TCRdb table lists in-frame clones only, not all of them. The sample holds approximately 150,000 clones; 92% are singletons and the top ten take 1.6%. This sample comprised peripheral blood, obtained on day 0 of AZD1222 vaccination. The receptors originated from an adult in good health. CDR3s include the opening cysteine and the closing phenylalanine or tryptophan. A D gene is named only where the DNA matches it firmly. Rows may omit the clone size; those that give it use once, few, many or a size class.

TRBJ2-7 | NA | TRBV30 | NA | TGTGCCTGGAGTCGAGCCCACGAGCAGTACTTC | CAWSRAHEQYF
TRBJ2-3 | NA | TRBV14 | NA | TGTGCCAGCAGCCAAGACAACTCCGCGGATACGCAGTATTTT | CASSQDNSADTQYF
TRBJ2-7 | NA | TRBV5-8 | NA | TGTGCCAGCAGCCCAACGGTTACGTACGAGCAGTACTTC | CASSPTVTYEQYF
TRBJ1-1 | NA | TRBV7-2 | NA | TGTGCCAGCAGCTATACACAGGGCATTTACACTGAAGCTTTCTTT | CASSYTQGIYTEAFF
TRBJ2-3 | NA | TRBV14 | TRBD1 | TGTGCCAGCAGGGATAAGGTAGGACAGGGCCAAGATACGCAGTATTTT | CASRDKVGQGQDTQYF
TRBJ2-7 | NA | TRBV7-9 | TRBD1 | TGTGCCAGCAGTAACTCAAACAGGGGATACGAGCAGTACTTC | CASSNSNRGYEQYF
TRBJ1-1 | NA | TRBV6-5 | NA | TGTGCCAGCAGTTACCAGACAAAGGGCCCCAACACTGAAGCTTTCTTT | CASSYQTKGPNTEAFF
TRBJ1-2 | NA | TRBV5-5 | NA | TGTGCCAGCAGCTCGACTTACATGGGGTCCTATGGCTACACCTTC | CASSSTYMGSYGYTF
TRBJ1-2 | NA | TRBV19 | TRBD1 | TGTGCCAGTAGTATAGTTGCCGGACAGGGGTACTATGGCTACACCTTC | CASSIVAGQGYYGYTF
TRBJ1-1 | NA | TRBV30 | NA | TGTGCCTGGAGTGTTGGGCTGATGAACACTGAAGCTTTCTTT | CAWSVGLMNTEAFF
TRBJ2-1 | NA | TRBV11-3 | TRBD2 | TGTGCCAGCAGCTCGTCCTTTAGCGGGAGGGCTGGGAATGAGCAGTTCTTC | CASSSSFSGRAGNEQFF
TRBJ1-5 | NA | TRBV6-5 | TRBD1 | TGTGCCAGCAGTTTCACAGGGGAGGGAGGTCAGCCCCAGCATTTT | CASSFTGEGGQPQHF
TRBJ1-1 | NA | TRBV19 | NA | TGTGCCAGCGCCCCCGGGGTCGCTGAAGCTTTCTTT | CASAPGVAEAFF
TRBJ2-7 | NA | TRBV19 | TRBD1 | TGTGCCAGTAGCTTTTGGAATCTGACAGGGAACTACGAGCAGTACTTC | CASSFWNLTGNYEQYF
TRBJ2-1 | NA | TRBV9 | NA | TGTGCCAGCAGCGTAGCCTGGGGGCACAAAAATGAGCAGTTCTTC | CASSVAWGHKNEQFF
TRBJ2-3 | NA | TRBV6-5 | NA | TGTGCCAGCAACCTCCCGCGAAGAGGAACAGATACGCAGTATTTT | CASNLPRRGTDTQYF
TRBJ1-1 | NA | TRBV9 | NA | TGTGCCAGCAGCGATACAGGGAGCGGGACTGAAGCTTTCTTT | CASSDTGSGTEAFF
TRBJ2-5 | NA | TRBV7-3 | TRBD2 | TGTGCCAGCAGCTCAGGCGGGGGGCATATGGAGACCCAGTACTTC | CASSSGGGHMETQYF
TRBJ2-7 | NA | TRBV7-6 | TRBD1 | TGTGCCAGCAGCTTAGTATCGGCAGGGGGCCTCTACGAGCAGTACTTC | CASSLVSAGGLYEQYF
TRBJ2-1 | NA | TRBV4-3 | TRBD2 | TGCGCCAGCAGCCAAGATCGGGCGGGGGGAAACCCCTTTGAGCAGTTCTTC | CASSQDRAGGNPFEQFF
TRBJ1-5 | NA | TRBV7-9 | NA | TGTGCCAGCAGCTTAAGCGGCAACAATCAGCCCCAGCATTTT | CASSLSGNNQPQHF
TRBJ2-3 | once | TRBV18 | NA | TGTGCCAGCTCGCCTATCCCTCATACGCAGTATTTT | CASSPIPHTQYF
TRBJ2-3 | once | TRBV9 | NA | TGTGCCAGCAGCGTAGGCCCCCAAGGGGGAGATACGCAGTATTTT | CASSVGPQGGDTQYF
TRBJ2-3 | NA | TRBV5-8 | NA | TGTGCCAGCAGCTTCCAAGTGGGGCTTGACACAGATACGCAGTATTTT | CASSFQVGLDTDTQYF
TRBJ2-7 | once | TRBV27 | NA | TGTGCCAGCAGTTTTGGGGGCGGTGGCACCTACGAGCAGTACTTC | CASSFGGGGTYEQYF
TRBJ2-7 | NA | TRBV11-3 | NA | TGTGCCAGCAGCTTAACGGACAGCTACGAGCAGTACTTC | CASSLTDSYEQYF
TRBJ1-6 | NA | TRBV19 | TRBD1 | TGTGCCAGTACTCGACAGGGGGCAGGTTATAATTCACCCCTCCACTTT | CASTRQGAGYNSPLHF
TRBJ1-2 | NA | TRBV4-1 | NA | TGCGCCAGTACCCGAAGACGAGAGTCCACCTTC | CASTRRRESTF
TRBJ2-5 | NA | TRBV18 | NA | TGTGCCAGCTCACCCCAGGGGTACCAAGAGACCCAGTACTTC | CASSPQGYQETQYF
TRBJ2-2 | NA | TRBV21-1 | NA | TGTGCCAGCAGCAAAGTGATACTAGCGGGAGAGGAGCTGTTTTTT | CASSKVILAGEELFF
TRBJ2-5 | NA | TRBV19 | TRBD1 | TGTGCCAGTAGTATTTGGCAGGGGGAAGAGACCCAGTACTTC | CASSIWQGEETQYF
TRBJ2-7 | NA | TRBV5-1 | NA | TGCGCCAGCAGCACCGCCCTGGACATTTCCTACGAGCAGTACTTC | CASSTALDISYEQYF
TRBJ1-4 | NA | TRBV18 | NA | TGTGCCAGCTCAGAGCAGGGGAGCGAAAAACTGTTTTTT | CASSEQGSEKLFF
TRBJ1-2 | NA | TRBV27 | NA | TGTGCCAGCAGTTTATCGGCCGGGGGGGGTAGCTATGGCTACACCTTC | CASSLSAGGGSYGYTF
TRBJ1-4 | NA | TRBV7-9 | NA | TGTGCCAGCAGCTTAGGTGGGGCCGAAAAACTGTTTTTT | CASSLGGAEKLFF
TRBJ2-3 | NA | TRBV11-2 | NA | TGTGCCAGCAGCTTAACGAGGGGTGGTACAGATACGCAGTATTTT | CASSLTRGGTDTQYF
TRBJ1-2 | NA | TRBV18 | NA | TGTGCCAGCTCACCACGAGAGGGTGATGGCTACACCTTC | CASSPREGDGYTF
TRBJ2-1 | NA | TRBV5-4 | NA | TGTGCCAGCAGCTTGCGGGGGAACTACAATGAGCAGTTCTTC | CASSLRGNYNEQFF
TRBJ2-1 | NA | TRBV12-3/TRBV12-4 | NA | TGTGCCAGCAGTTTGACCGCCAATGAGCAGTTCTTC | CASSLTANEQFF
TRBJ1-3 | NA | TRBV11-2 | NA | TGTGCCAGCAGGACGACATCAGGGTCTGGAAACACCATATATTTT | CASRTTSGSGNTIYF
TRBJ2-2 | NA | TRBV5-4 | NA | TGTGCCAGCAGCCCAACTATATTCAGGGCGCAGGGCGGGGAGCTGTTTTTT | CASSPTIFRAQGGELFF
TRBJ2-3 | NA | TRBV5-1 | TRBD2 | TGCGCCAGCAGCTTAGGTCTAGCGGGGGGGCAAACAGATACGCAGTATTTT | CASSLGLAGGQTDTQYF
TRBJ2-7 | NA | TRBV19 | NA | TGTGCCAGTAGTATTGGGGACTCTTCCCTCTACGAGCAGTACTTC | CASSIGDSSLYEQYF
TRBJ2-1 | NA | TRBV7-7 | TRBD2 | TGTGCTAGCAGTCTAGCGGGAGGGGGTGAGCAGTTCTTC | CASSLAGGGEQFF
TRBJ2-2 | once | TRBV10-1 | NA | TGCGCCAGCAGCCGAATAACCTCCGGGGAGCTGTTTTTT | CASSRITSGELFF
TRBJ2-7 | once | TRBV7-9 | NA | TGTGCCAGCAGCTTAGCTAATACCTACGAGCAGTACTTC | CASSLANTYEQYF
TRBJ2-2 | NA | TRBV10-3 | TRBD2 | TGTGCCATCAGTCACCCGAGCGGGGAGAACACCGGGGAGCTGTTTTTT | CAISHPSGENTGELFF
TRBJ2-5 | NA | TRBV2 | NA | TGTGCCAGCAGCCCCTCGGGGACCCAGTACTTC | CASSPSGTQYF
TRBJ1-3 | few | TRBV11-2 | NA | TGTGCCAGCAGCTTAGATGGGGTTTACACCTCTGGAAACACCATATATTTT | CASSLDGVYTSGNTIYF